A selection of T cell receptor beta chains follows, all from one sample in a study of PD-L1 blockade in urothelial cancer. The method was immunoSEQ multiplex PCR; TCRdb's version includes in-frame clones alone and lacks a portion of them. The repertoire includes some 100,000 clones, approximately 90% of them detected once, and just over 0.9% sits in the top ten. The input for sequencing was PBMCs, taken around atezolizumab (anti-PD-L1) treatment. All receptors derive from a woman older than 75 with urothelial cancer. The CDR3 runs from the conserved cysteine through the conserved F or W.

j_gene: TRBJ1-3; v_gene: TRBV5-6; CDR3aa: CASSLFRDSGNTIYF
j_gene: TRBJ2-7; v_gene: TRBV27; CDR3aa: CASTPRDSPYEQYF
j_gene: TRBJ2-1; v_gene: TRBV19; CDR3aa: CASTTLGSSYNEQFF
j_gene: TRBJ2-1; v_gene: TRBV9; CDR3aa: CASSAGLTSGSSYNEQFF
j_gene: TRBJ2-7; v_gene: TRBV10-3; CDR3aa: CAISESRGGEQYF
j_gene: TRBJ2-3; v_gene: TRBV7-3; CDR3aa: CASSLTGITDTQYF
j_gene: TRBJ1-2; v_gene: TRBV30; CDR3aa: CAWSPTRGYGYTF
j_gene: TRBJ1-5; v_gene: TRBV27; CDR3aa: CASSGAGRNNQPQHF
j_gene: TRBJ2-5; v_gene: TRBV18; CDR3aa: CASSPGTGVETQYF
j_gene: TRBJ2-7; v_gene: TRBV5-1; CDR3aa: CASRPTGTGPPTGSYEQYF
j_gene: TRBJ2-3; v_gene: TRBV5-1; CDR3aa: CASSIRLAGSTDTQYF
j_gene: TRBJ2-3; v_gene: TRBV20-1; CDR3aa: CSVGETDTQYF
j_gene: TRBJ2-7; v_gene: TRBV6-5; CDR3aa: CASSYGRRGPNEQYF
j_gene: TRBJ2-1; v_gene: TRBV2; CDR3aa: CASSAGLAGNNEQFF
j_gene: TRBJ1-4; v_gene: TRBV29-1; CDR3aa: CSGRTGGEKLFF
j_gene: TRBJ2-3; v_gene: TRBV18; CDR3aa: CASSPVGQAAQYF
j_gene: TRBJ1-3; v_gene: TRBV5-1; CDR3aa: CASSYRTASSGNTIYF
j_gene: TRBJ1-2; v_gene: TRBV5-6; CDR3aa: CASSLIAVGTSNYGYTF
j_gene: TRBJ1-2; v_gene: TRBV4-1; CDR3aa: CASSQDPHRANYGYTF
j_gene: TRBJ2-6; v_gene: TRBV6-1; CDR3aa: CASWAGSGANVLTF
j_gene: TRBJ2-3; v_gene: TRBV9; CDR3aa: CASSVLDSSTDTQYF
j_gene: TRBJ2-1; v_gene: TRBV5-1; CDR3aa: CASSPVTGGDEQFF
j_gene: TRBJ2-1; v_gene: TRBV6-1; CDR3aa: CASSATGDEQFF
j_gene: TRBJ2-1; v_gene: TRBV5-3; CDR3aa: CARSLIGLAVYNEQFF
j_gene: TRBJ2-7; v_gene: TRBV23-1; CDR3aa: CASTPTVITYEQYF
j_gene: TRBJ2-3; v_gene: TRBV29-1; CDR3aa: CSVGTLTGVGTDTQYF
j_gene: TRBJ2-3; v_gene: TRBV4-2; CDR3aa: CASSQVGLHMF
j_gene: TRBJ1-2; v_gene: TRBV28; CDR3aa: CASSLAQGGGYGYTF
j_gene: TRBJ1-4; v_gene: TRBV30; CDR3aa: CAWSVKGAFEKLFF
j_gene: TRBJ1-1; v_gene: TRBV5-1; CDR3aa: CASSYRGSFEAFF
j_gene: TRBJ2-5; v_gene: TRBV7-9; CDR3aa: CASSPNQETQYF
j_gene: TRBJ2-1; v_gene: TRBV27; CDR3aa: CASRLLAGSYNEQFF
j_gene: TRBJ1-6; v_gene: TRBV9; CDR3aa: CASSVGGENSPLHF
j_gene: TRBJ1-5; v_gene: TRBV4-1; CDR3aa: CASSQDGAGARNQPQHF
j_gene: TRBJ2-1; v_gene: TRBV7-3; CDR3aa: CASSLTDHRQSIYNEQFF
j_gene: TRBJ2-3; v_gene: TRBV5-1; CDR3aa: CASSSGQVTDTQYF
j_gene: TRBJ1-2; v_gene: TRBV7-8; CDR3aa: CASSLGQSNYGYTF
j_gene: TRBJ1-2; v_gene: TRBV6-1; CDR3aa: CASSAEQGNGYGYTF
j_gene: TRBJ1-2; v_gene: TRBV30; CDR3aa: CAWRDSPNYGYTF
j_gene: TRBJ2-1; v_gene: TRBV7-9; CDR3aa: CASPRGGGTYNEQFF
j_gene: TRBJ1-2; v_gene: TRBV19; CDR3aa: CASSRGTVEGYGYTF
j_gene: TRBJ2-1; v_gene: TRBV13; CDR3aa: CASSSLSYNEQFF
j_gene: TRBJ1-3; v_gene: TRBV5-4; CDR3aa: CASSLGASISGNTIYF